This TCR beta chain appears in the sequencing data of a study of early T cells in non-severe SARS-CoV-2 infection. Study-wide context: Sequencing used unsorted whole-blood bulk RNA, so chains lack pairing.

As for this clonotype: The antigen is undetermined.

Study results and limitations: Clonotype matching in VDJdb favored anti-spike CD8 responses and did not capture private and CD4 specificities.

V was shortened by 8 bases and J by 5 bases, with 10 bases between the two germline ends. The CDR3 loop spans 12 amino acids. Individual cDNA molecules were tagged with unique molecular identifiers, the study reported. TCRdb passed the 5' RACE reads through MiXCR, listing each CDR3 protein once. Of about 98,000 distinct CDR3 sequences listed, around 13% were seen once; the top ten hold approximately 6.4%. The J gene is TRBJ2-1, the V gene TRBV12-3 or TRBV12-4; D assignment may be TRBD1 or TRBD2 (5 bases each). Input material: whole blood. This clonotype originated in an adult who was a healthcare worker with PCR-confirmed SARS-CoV-2 infection or an uninfected control (not recorded which). DNA of the CDR3: TGTGCCAGCCGGGACCTAGACAATGAGCAGTTCTTC. The encoded protein is CASRDLDNEQFF.